The entry that follows covers one T cell receptor (beta chain) sequence. These data originate in a study of graft-versus-host responses after intestinal transplantation. About the study: Recipients were all induced with anti-thymocyte globulin, then given tacrolimus and steroids for approximately three years.

Some 200,000 CFSE-labeled responder cells were plated with some 200,000 irradiated, violet-dye-labeled stimulator cells. Profiled with immunoSEQ multiplex PCR; TCRdb holds only in-frame clones, not every one. The sample has under 20,000 clones, about a third seen once; the top ten hold about 2%. This clonotype originated in a human patient who was an organ donor for intestinal transplantation. The specimen comprised alloreactive CD4+ T cells from a mixed lymphocyte reaction culture, sampled before transplantation. Subset defined: CFSE-low proliferating T cells sorted from roughly 6-day pre-transplant mixed lymphocyte reaction (GvH or HvG direction).

DNA for the CDR3: TGTGCCAGCAGCTTAAATCTGCAAGAGACCCAGTACTTC. Its translation: CASSLNLQETQYF. The V and J genes are TRBV7-9 and TRBJ2-5, with D uncertain. CDR1 SEHNR and CDR2 FQNEAQ come from the germline V gene (reference sequence). V lost 2 bases to trimming and J lost 2 bases, with 6 bases between them. CDR3 size: 13 residues. The full variable domain, in which reference TRBV7-9 and TRBJ2-5 provide the parts outside the CDR3, is DTGVSQNPRHKITKRGQNVTFRCDPISEHNRLYWYRQTLGQGPEFLTYFQNEAQLEKSRLLSDRFSAERPKGSFSTLEIQRTEQGDSAMYLCASSLNLQETQYFGPGTRLLVL.